This section outlines one TCR beta chain sequence together with its context. The antigen is unknown. Here immunoSEQ multiplex PCR was the method, and the copy in TCRdb shows in-frame clones only, minus some. The sample yields tens of thousands of clones, over 60% seen once. Cells that had been cultured for 10 days were the source of isolated CD4+ T cells. Nucleocapsid antibodies were negative in the vaccine recipients, who had never had SARS-CoV-2 infection. This specimen comes from a study of vaccination effects on CD4 cells after COVID-19. Study context: IL-2 at approximately 9.7 IU/ml and peptides at 10 ug/ml were added to cultured PBMC, approximately 2.2 million per well.

The CDR3 loop spans 12 amino acids. V was shortened by 2 bases and J by 13 bases, with 12 bases between the two germline ends. Regarding the study as a whole: Marked clonal contraction of both clone types appeared late after vaccination. In healthy vaccinees, only 1 of 255 vaccine-induced clones cross-reacted with common cold coronaviruses.

The sequencing here drew on CD4+ T cells from PBMCs cultured without peptide, taken before COVID-19 vaccination. The sequence was obtained from a human donor who received a COVID-19 vaccine. The gene calls are TRBV12-3 or TRBV12-4 and TRBJ1-5; no clear D gene. The CDR3 sequence is CASSLSTGKQHF. CDR3 DNA sequence: TGTGCCAGCAGTTTATCAACGGGGAAACAGCATTTT.